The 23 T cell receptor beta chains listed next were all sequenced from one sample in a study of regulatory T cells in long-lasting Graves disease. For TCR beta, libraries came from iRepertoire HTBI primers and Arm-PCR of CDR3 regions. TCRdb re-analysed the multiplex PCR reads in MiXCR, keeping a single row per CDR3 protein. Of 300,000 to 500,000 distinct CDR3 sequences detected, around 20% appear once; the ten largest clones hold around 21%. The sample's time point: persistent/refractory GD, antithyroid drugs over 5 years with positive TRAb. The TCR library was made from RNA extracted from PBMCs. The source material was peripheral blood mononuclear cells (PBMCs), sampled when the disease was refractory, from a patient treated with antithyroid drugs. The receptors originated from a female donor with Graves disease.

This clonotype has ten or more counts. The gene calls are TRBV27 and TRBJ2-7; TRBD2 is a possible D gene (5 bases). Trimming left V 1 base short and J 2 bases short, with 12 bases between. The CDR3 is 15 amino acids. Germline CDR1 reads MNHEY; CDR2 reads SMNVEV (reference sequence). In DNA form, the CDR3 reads TGTGCCAGCAGTTTATGGTTCGGGGAACCCTACGAGCAGTACTTC. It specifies CASSLWFGEPYEQYF.

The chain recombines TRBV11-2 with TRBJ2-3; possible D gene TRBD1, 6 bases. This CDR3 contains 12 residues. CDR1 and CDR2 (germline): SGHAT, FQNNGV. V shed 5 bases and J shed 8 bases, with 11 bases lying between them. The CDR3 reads CASSPSGVTQYF. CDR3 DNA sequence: TGTGCCAGCAGCCCATCAGGGGTTACGCAGTATTTT. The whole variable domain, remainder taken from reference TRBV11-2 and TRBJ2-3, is EAGVAQSPRYKIIEKRQSVAFWCNPISGHATLYWYQQILGQGPKLLIQFQNNGVVDDSQLPKDRFSAERLKGVDSTLKIQPAKLEDSAVYLCASSPSGVTQYFGPGTRLTVL.

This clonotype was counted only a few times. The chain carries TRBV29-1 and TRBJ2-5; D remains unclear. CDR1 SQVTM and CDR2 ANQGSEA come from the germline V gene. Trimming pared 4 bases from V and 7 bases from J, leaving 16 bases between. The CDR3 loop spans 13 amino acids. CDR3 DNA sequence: TGCAGCGTTGCCTTGGCCGGGTATGGGACCCAGTACTTC. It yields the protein CSVALAGYGTQYF.

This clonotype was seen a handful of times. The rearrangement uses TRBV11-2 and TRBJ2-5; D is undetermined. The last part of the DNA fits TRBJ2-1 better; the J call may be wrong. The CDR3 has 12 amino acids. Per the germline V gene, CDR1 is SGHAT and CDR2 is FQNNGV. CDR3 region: CASSRWGNEQFF. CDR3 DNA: TGTGCCAGCAGCCGGTGGGGAAATGAGCAGTTCTTC.

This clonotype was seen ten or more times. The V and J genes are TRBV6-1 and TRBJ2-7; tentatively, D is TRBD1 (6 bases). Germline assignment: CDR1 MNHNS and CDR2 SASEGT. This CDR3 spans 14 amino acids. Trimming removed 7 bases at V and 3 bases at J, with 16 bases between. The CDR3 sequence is CASTRAGTFYEQYF. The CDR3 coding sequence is TGTGCCAGCACTCGCGCCGGGACATTCTACGAGCAGTACTTC.

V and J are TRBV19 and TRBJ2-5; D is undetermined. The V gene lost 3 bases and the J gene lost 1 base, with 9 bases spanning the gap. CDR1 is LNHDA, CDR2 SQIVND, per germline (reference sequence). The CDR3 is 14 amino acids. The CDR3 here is CASSIRSSQETQYF. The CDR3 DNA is TGTGCCAGTAGTATCAGGTCATCCCAAGAGACCCAGTACTTC.

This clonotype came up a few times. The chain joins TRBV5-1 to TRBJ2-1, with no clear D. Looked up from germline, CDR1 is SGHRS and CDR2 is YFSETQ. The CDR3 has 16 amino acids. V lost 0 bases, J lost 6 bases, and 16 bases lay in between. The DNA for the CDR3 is TGCGCCAGCAGCTTGGGGCAGTCCCGTGTAGTCAATGAGCAGTTCTTC. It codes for CASSLGQSRVVNEQFF.

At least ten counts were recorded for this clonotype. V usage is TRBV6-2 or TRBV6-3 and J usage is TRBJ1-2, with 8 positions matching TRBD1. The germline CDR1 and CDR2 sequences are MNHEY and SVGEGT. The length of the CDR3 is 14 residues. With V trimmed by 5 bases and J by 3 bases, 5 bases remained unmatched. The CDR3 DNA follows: TGTGCCAGCAGTAAAAGGACAGGGTACTATGGCTACACCTTC. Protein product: CASSKRTGYYGYTF.

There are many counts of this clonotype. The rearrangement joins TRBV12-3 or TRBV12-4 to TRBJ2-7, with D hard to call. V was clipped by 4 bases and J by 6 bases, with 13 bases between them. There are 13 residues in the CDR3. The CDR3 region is CASSYAGRSEQYF. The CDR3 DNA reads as TGTGCCAGCAGTTACGCTGGAAGGTCCGAGCAGTACTTC.

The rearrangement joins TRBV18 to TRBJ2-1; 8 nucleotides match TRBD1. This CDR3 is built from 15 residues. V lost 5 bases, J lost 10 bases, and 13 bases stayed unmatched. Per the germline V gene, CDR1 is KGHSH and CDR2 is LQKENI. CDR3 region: CASSTADRAEGEQFF. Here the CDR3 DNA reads TGTGCCAGCTCAACCGCGGACAGGGCAGAGGGGGAGCAGTTCTTC.

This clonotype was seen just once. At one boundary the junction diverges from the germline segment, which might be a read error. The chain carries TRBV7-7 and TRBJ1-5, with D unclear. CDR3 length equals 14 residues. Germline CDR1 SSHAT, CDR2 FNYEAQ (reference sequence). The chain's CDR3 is CASSLAGSNRPQHF. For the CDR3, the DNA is TGTGCTAGCAGCTTAGCGGGTAGCAATCGGCCCCAGCATTTT.

CDR3 residues: CASSSWGPPYEQYF. CDR3 sequence (DNA): TGTGCCAGCAGCTCCTGGGGACCCCCCTACGAGCAGTACTTC. The rearrangement joins TRBV7-2 to TRBJ2-7; D might be TRBD1 or TRBD2, each matching 5 bases. Germline lookup yields CDR1 SGHTA and CDR2 FQGNSA. This CDR3 region has 14 residues. V dropped 4 bases and J dropped 2 bases, with 12 bases sitting between them. Supplemented by reference TRBV7-2 and TRBJ2-7, the full variable domain reads GAGVSQSPSNKVTEKGKDVELRCDPISGHTALYWYRQSLGQGLEFLIYFQGNSAPDKSGLPSDRFSAERTGGSVSTLTIQRTQQEDSAVYLCASSSWGPPYEQYFGPGTRLTVT.

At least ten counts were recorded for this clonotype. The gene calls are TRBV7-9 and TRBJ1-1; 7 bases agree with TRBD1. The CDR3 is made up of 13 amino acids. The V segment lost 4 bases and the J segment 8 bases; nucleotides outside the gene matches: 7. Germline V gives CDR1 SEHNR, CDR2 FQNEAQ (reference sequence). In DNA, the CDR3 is TGTGCCAGCAGCTCGGACCGGGACAGCGAAGCTTTCTTT. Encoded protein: CASSSDRDSEAFF.

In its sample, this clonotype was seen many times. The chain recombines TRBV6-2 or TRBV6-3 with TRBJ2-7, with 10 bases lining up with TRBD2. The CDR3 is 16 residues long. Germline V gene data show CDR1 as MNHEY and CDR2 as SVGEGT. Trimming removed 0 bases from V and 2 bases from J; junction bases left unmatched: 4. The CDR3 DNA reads TGTGCCAGCAGTTACTCGGTACTAGCGGGGACCTACGAGCAGTACTTC. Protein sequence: CASSYSVLAGTYEQYF.

The CDR3, as DNA: TGCGCCAGCAGCCCACGGGAAACAGGGACAAGGGGAAACATTCAGTACTTC. It is translated as CASSPRETGTRGNIQYF. The rearrangement uses TRBV4-1 and TRBJ2-4; perhaps TRBD1 as D (6 bases). In germline, CDR1 is MGHRA, CDR2 YSYEKL. The CDR3 runs to 17 residues. The V end was cut by 4 bases, the J end by 6 bases, with 22 bases between.

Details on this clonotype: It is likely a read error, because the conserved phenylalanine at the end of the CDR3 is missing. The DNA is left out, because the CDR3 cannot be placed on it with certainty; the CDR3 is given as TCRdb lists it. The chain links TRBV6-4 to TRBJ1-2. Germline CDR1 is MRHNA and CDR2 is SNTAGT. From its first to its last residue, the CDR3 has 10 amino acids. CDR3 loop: CASSDSNEGR.

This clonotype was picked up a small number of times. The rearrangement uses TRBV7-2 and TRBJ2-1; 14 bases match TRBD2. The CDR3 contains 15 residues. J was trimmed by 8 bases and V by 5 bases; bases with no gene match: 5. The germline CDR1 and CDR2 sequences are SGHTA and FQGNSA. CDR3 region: CASSLGLAGVDEQFF. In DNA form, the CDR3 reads TGTGCCAGCAGCCTGGGACTAGCGGGAGTCGATGAGCAGTTCTTC.

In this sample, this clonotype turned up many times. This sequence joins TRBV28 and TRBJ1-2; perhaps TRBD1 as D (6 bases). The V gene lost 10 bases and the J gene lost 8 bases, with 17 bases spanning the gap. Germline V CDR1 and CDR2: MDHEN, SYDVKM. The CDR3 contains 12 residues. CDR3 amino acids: CAINRGAEGYTF. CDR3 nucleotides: TGTGCCATTAACCGGGGGGCGGAAGGCTACACCTTC.

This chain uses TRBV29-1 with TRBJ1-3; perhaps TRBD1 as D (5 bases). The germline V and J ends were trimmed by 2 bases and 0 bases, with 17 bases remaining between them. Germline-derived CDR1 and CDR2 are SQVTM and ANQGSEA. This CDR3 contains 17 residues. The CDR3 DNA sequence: TGCAGCGTTGAATATTCGGCTGCGGGGCGCTCTGGAAACACCATATATTTT. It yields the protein CSVEYSAAGRSGNTIYF.

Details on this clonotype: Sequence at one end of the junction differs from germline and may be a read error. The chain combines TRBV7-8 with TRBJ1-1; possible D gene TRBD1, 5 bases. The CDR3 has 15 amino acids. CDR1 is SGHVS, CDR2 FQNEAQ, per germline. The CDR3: CASRPESGHYTETFF. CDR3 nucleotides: TGTGCCAGTAGACCCGAGTCAGGGCACTACACTGAAACTTTCTTT.

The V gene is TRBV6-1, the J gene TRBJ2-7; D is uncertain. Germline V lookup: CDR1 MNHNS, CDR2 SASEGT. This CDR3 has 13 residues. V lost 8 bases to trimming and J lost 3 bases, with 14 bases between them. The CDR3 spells CASGRTAFYEQYF. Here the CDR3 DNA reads TGTGCCAGCGGTCGGACCGCCTTCTACGAGCAGTACTTC.

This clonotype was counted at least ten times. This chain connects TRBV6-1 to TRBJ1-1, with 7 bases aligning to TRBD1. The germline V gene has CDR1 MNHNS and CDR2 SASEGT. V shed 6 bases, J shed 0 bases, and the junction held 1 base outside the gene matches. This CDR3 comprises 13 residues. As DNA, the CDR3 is TGTGCCAGCAGGGGGACAGTGAACACTGAAGCTTTCTTT. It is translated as CASRGTVNTEAFF.

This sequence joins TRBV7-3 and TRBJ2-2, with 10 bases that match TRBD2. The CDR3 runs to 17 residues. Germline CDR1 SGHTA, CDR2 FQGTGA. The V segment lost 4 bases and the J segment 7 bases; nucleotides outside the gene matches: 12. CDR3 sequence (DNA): TGTGCCAGCAGCTCCCTTCCGGGACTAGCGCTGGGCGGGGAGCTGTTTTTT. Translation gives CASSSLPGLALGGELFF.